This T cell receptor beta chain was retrieved from a study of shared clonotypes between healthy human individuals. Study-level points and caveats: An expected dependence of interdonor clonotype sharing on sequencing depth was noted.

TCRdb's copy holds only in-frame clones and misses some; the assay was immunoSEQ multiplex PCR. The table shows 850,000 to 1,200,000 clones, with about 75% occurring only once. The CDR3 extends over 12 amino acids. From germline, CDR1 is MNHNS and CDR2 SASEGT. Trimming shortened V by 3 bases and J by 8 bases, and 9 bases separated the two germline ends. The count of this clone is one. The antigen remains undetermined. The sequenced sample consisted of memory CD4+ T cells sorted from blood. As for subset: CD45RA-negative fraction. The V and J genes are TRBV6-1 and TRBJ2-3; TRBD2 is a possible D gene (5 bases). The receptor's source is a man aged 18 to 29 in good health. CDR3 residues: CASSEAGVTQYF. CDR3 DNA sequence: TGTGCCAGCAGTGAGGCCGGGGTTACGCAGTATTTT.